A selection of T cell receptor beta chains follows, all from one sample in a study of blood T cells in healthy people across ages. Using its own MiXCR run on the 5' RACE reads, TCRdb lists one record per CDR3 protein. The data hold approximately 960,000 distinct CDR3 sequences, with about 29% observed a single time. The same data also went into a second study, on T cells of mothers and their children.

Sequencing was done on a sample of blood. Every receptor here comes from a woman aged 40 to 50 in good health. Each CDR3 is given without its conserved first and last residue. Only part of the rows carry a size: once, few, many, or a class if the clone is expanded.

once | TRBV18 | ASSPSYGVQVPGYT
many | TRBV5-8 | ASRLTGRSYNEQF
many | TRBV29-1 | SVDFGVNTEAF
few | TRBV5-1 | ASSLEGQGFYEQY
many | TRBV7-2 | ASSARGDAYNEQF
many | TRBV28 | ASSLYQGTRGYEQY
. | TRBV28 | ASSRTGSTHEQY
. | TRBV7-6 | ASSLVPDNNQPQH
. | TRBV2 | ASSSTVYYKQY
. | TRBV5-5 | ASSVVVDTGELF
. | TRBV5-1 | ASSFTGYSYEQY
. | TRBV7-7 | ASSRHPDREYEAF
few | TRBV5-1 | ASSNRARNYGYT
. | TRBV7-6 | ASSDRQGGNSPLH
many | TRBV6-2/TRBV6-3 | ASEDKAAPIYGYT
few | TRBV12-3/TRBV12-4 | ASRLGQGREKLF
. | TRBV29-1 | SAWATDGQAF
. | TRBV12-3/TRBV12-4 | ASSFNRGRGGNEQF
few | TRBV6-6 | ASSNTGGTEAF
many | TRBV5-1 | ASSKTGTSAWETQY
few | TRBV7-9 | ASSLVGYQGYNSPLH
. | TRBV19 | ASSIGTGGSGYT
many | TRBV20-1 | SATARGGTSGGRSYEQY
few | TRBV7-7 | ASSRSGAAQDTQY
many | TRBV7-2 | ASSTDANQPQH
. | TRBV9 | ASSATVGDAF
. | TRBV5-1 | ASSLNQRRETQY
many | TRBV27 | ASSYGSGGTEQY
few | TRBV10-3 | ATSDYSSGTHEQY
. | TRBV12-3/TRBV12-4 | ASSLGSGAFTQY
. | TRBV28 | ASSYSYRAWEAF
once | TRBV5-1 | ASGGIAYEQY
many | TRBV12-3/TRBV12-4 | ASRPDLYGYT
few | TRBV6-5 | ASRGSGQLYGYT
few | TRBV5-1 | ASSTRTGNSYEQY
many | TRBV12-3/TRBV12-4 | ASSLAGGTEAF
. | TRBV27 | ASSNTGRSSYEQY
few | TRBV10-3 | AISSGQGLTNEKLF
few | TRBV20-1 | SASFGGGGEKLF
. | TRBV5-1 | ASTLAGRGTDTQY
few | TRBV7-2 | ASGRDGNYGYT
. | TRBV3-1 | ASSQVAASGELF